This entry describes one T cell receptor (beta chain). This clonotype was recorded at least ten times. Which antigen it targets is not known. Per-base qualities were not stored, and no clone one base away is much larger. The data belong to a study of T-cell memory formation after mild COVID-19 (dated by TCRdb to the early 2020s). Regarding the research as a whole: TCR sequence clusters from the two donors were found to be largely donor specific. In a couple of donors, T-cell clones that expanded and contracted after mild COVID-19 were tracked by sequencing TCRalpha and TCRbeta repertoires over time. Two young, previously healthy adult volunteers, one female and one male, were included in the cohort.

The sequencer listed for this sample is Illumina NovaSeq 6000. TCRalpha and TCRbeta cDNA libraries were built by 5'RACE with constant-segment primers, adding sample barcodes and unique molecular identifiers. Trizol reagent was used to extract RNA from every sample. The libraries were amplified in two PCR steps, and the second step added a second sample barcode and Illumina TruSeq adapters. Sequencing of the libraries was done on an Illumina NovaSeq, producing 2 x 150 bp paired-end reads. On the authors' methods: The reads were demultiplexed and collapsed into UMI-guided consensus sequences using migec v1.2.7. Using mixcr v2.1.11, the UMI consensuses were aligned to TRA and TRB V and J templates and assembled into clonotypes. A clonotype was counted as expanded or contracted only if both edgeR and NoisET called the change significant, with noise models trained on biological replicates. For edgeR calls, the thresholds were a false discovery rate-adjusted p below 0.01 and a log2 fold-change of 1. PCA with hierarchical clustering of max-normalized trajectories of the 1000 most abundant clonotypes was used as exploratory dynamics analysis. Separately sequenced CD4+ and CD8+ repertoires were used to assign the CD4 or CD8 phenotype of responding clones. TCRdb trimmed the raw reads at Q25, called clones with MiXCR and kept productive beta chains. When rows share a CDR3 protein, they turn into one entry using the most common DNA and genes. These V and J calls originate from TCRdb's pipeline instead of the authors' own analysis. In this sample the table shows 200,000 or so distinct CDR3 sequences, 15% to 20% of which occur a single time. The ten top clones hold 2% to 3% of the sample.

Counted from cysteine to phenylalanine, this CDR3 has 14 amino acids. Only the CDR3 part of the read is kept: 42 bases, read in frame from the first base. According to the germline V gene, CDR1 reads SGHRS and CDR2 reads YFSETQ. V is pared back by 3 bases and J by 0 bases, with 8 bases lying between the germline termini. Summary of the overall study and its limitations: SARS-CoV-2 specificity was not confirmed for the second-wave clones peaking on day 37. Contracting CD4+ clones were found mainly in CM and EM memory subsets, while CD8+ clones were enriched in EMRA. Some responding clones were detected in pre-infection memory, suggesting pre-existing cross-reactive memory T cells joined the SARS-CoV-2 response. From day 15 to 85, contracting clones showed balanced CD4/CD8 phenotypes, whereas a second wave of clones that expanded from day 15 to 37 leaned towards CD4+. Only a couple of mild cases were covered by the study, and larger cohorts that include severe cases with pre-infection samples were considered necessary.

Ficoll-Paque density gradient centrifugation was the method used to isolate PBMCs. The sequence was collected from an adult woman who had mild COVID-19 (a few samples of this study predate the infection). The sample titles of this study are shuffled in the database, so cell type and time point are left out; the donor was told from shared clones. The sequenced sample consisted of PBMCs or a T cell subset sorted from them (not recorded which). The rearrangement joined TRBV5-1 to TRBJ2-3; a tentative D call is TRBD1 (6 bases match). The CDR3 is CASSSGQSTDTQYF. In nucleotides, the sequence is TGCGCCAGCAGCTCAGGACAGAGCACAGATACGCAGTATTTT.